Within the sample, the clone carrying this T cell receptor beta chain is medium-sized. The antigen is unknown. Semi-nested PCR with Nested Universal Primer A followed constant-region reverse priming of full-length variable regions. TCRdb recomputed calls from the 5' RACE reads with MiXCR, one row per CDR3 protein. The sample holds around 10,000 distinct CDR3 sequences, over 25% seen once. V shed 3 bases and J 1 base; nucleotides not matched to a gene: 12. This CDR3 spans 18 amino acids. Looked up from germline, CDR1 is MNHEY and CDR2 is SVGEGT. Cells sorted as Tregs were CD4+, CD25+ and CD127-/low. Findings and limits, study-wide: Tumor Tregs overlapped most with tumor, then blood, naive CD4+ cells. In terms of TCR gene usage, tumor memory CD4+ T cells clustered together with blood and lymph node memory CD4+ cells, as well as with lymph node naive CD4+ cells. Larger-cohort validation covered only one TCR beta V-J rearrangement.

The receptor was isolated from a female donor with breast cancer. Sequenced material: Tregs sorted from a lymph node. The chain employs TRBV6-2 or TRBV6-3 and TRBJ2-3; 8 nucleotides align to TRBD2. The CDR3 DNA reads TGTGCCAGCAGTTATGGGGCTGGACGACTAGCGCGCACAGATACGCAGTATTTT. It translates to CASSYGAGRLARTDTQYF.